Listed here is a single T cell receptor (beta chain). The CDR3 runs to 17 residues. Deletions cut 2 bases from V and 0 bases from J, with 14 bases between. From germline, CDR1 is ENHRY and CDR2 SYGVKD. This record belongs to a study of blood T cell repertoires in COVID-19. The table came from immunoSEQ multiplex PCR; TCRdb's copy has only in-frame clones and leaves some out. The table lists 260,000 or so clones, around 88% of them singletons. Sequenced material: PBMCs or T cells enriched from blood (not recorded which). J is TRBJ2-4 and V is TRBV10-3; D is possibly TRBD2 (5 bases). The clonotype was recovered from a woman aged 40 to 50 with acute COVID-19. The DNA for the CDR3 is TGTGCCATCAGTGAGCTTCCAGGAGGCGCAGCCAAAAACATTCAGTACTTC. It codes for CAISELPGGAAKNIQYF.